The subject of this entry is one T cell receptor beta chain. Its antigen remains unknown. Germline V gene data show CDR1 as SGHTA and CDR2 as FQGTGA. The CDR3 runs to 13 residues. The V gene lost 2 bases and the J gene lost 8 bases, with 10 bases spanning the gap. Ophthalmopathy cases met thresholds of Clinical Activity Score at least 3, NOSPECS grade at least 4 and duration under 3 months. This sample holds PBMCs from roughly 10 ml fresh peripheral blood. The entry originates in a study of T cells in Graves' hyperthyroidism and ophthalmopathy. Overall study findings and caveats: Before onset, by a median of about seven months, the model predicted ophthalmopathy.

Researchers took RNA transcripts and amplified the TCR beta CDR3 regions from them. The HTBI primer set was used in a first-round RT-PCR of the TCR CDR3. TCRdb itself ran the multiplex PCR reads through MiXCR, one entry per CDR3 protein. The sample shows more than 300,000 distinct CDR3 sequences, around 18% of them seen only once. This sequence was found in a man between 18 and 29 years old with Graves' ophthalmopathy. Source material: blood. V and J are TRBV7-3 and TRBJ2-1; D ambiguous. The CDR3 is CASSLWSVDEQFF. The CDR3, as DNA: TGTGCCAGCAGCTTATGGTCAGTCGATGAGCAGTTCTTC.